This TCR beta chain was found in a study of cytotoxic CD8 clonotypes in ibrutinib-treated CLL. In the study overall: Samples showed on average approximately 250,000 productive templates and more than 75,000 productive rearrangements. Study conclusions and caveats: Baseline clonality, higher than in age-matched healthy donors, tracked circulating CD8+ T-cell counts. Whereas clonality rose at ibrutinib response, it declined toward baseline at progression.

The data were produced by immunoSEQ multiplex PCR, yet TCRdb's version contains in-frame clones alone and is incomplete. The sample contains about 58,000 clones, about 72% of which appear only once. A note on this clone: Its antigen is as yet unknown.

Germline assignment: CDR1 SGHAT and CDR2 FQNNGV. The length of the CDR3 is 13 residues. V dropped 8 bases and J dropped 2; count of bases not matched to a gene: 2. Specimen: PBMCs, collected after 12 months of ibrutinib treatment. The source is a human donor with chronic lymphocytic leukemia. V is TRBV11-2 and J is TRBJ2-3; 9 positions match TRBD2. CDR3 in DNA: TGTGCCAGCTCTAGCGGGACCACAGATACGCAGTATTTT. Translating gives CASSSGTTDTQYF.